Listed below are T cell receptor beta chains from one sample, sequenced in a study of T cell repertoires in cytomegalovirus infection. TCRdb processed the reads anew with MiXCR; each CDR3 protein has one entry. Of hundreds of thousands of distinct CDR3 sequences listed, approximately 18% are singletons. Sequencing was performed on PBMCs. The origin of the receptors is a human donor in good health (CMV status not recorded). Some clones in this sample may be carry-over from other donors' samples. Both conserved end residues are part of each CDR3. Fields, in order: J gene, D gene, clone size, CDR3 length, V gene, CDR3 DNA, CDR3 protein. D genes are given only for firm matches. Clone size is shown for a subset of rows, as once, few, many or a class of expanded clone.

TRBJ2-1 | . | few | 13 | TRBV29-1 | TGCAGCCACCTCGGTGGGAGGACCAATGAGCAGTTCTTC | CSHLGGRTNEQFF
TRBJ1-6 | . | many | 17 | TRBV6-5 | TGTGCCAGCAGTTACTCGACGCGAGGGCAGGGTAGCTCACCCCTCCACTTT | CASSYSTRGQGSSPLHF
TRBJ2-3 | TRBD1 | many | 16 | TRBV7-2 | TGTGCCAGCAGCTTTCACAGGGGATGGGGGACAGATACGCAGTATTTT | CASSFHRGWGTDTQYF
TRBJ1-4 | . | few | 15 | TRBV20-1 | TGCAGTGCCCCCCGGGATCCGGCAACTAATGAAAAACTGTTTTTT | CSAPRDPATNEKLFF
TRBJ2-7 | TRBD2 | . | 15 | TRBV2 | TGTGCCAGCAGACCCTTGACTAGCGGGAGCGACGAGCAGTACTTC | CASRPLTSGSDEQYF
TRBJ2-1 | TRBD2 | few | 14 | TRBV2 | TGTGCCAGCAGTCCGACTAGCGGGGAGCCTGAGCAGTTCTTC | CASSPTSGEPEQFF
TRBJ2-3 | TRBD2 | . | 17 | TRBV5-6 | TGTGCCAGCAGCTTGGTATCGAGCGGACTAGCCACAGATACGCAGTATTTT | CASSLVSSGLATDTQYF
TRBJ2-3 | . | many | 14 | TRBV7-2 | TGTGCCAGCAGCTATAAGGAGCGGTCAGATACGCAGTATTTT | CASSYKERSDTQYF
TRBJ2-5 | . | few | 18 | TRBV24-1 | TGTGCCACCAGTGATTACACAGGGATAGCTGGAGTTCCGGAGACCCAGTACTTC | CATSDYTGIAGVPETQYF
TRBJ2-1 | TRBD2 | many | 14 | TRBV7-2 | TGTGCCAGCACCTTGGAGAAGCGGGGGAATGAGCAGTTCTTC | CASTLEKRGNEQFF
TRBJ2-7 | . | many | 13 | TRBV7-9 | TGTGCCAGCGAATCGATGGGGGTCTACGAGCAGTACTTC | CASESMGVYEQYF
TRBJ2-3 | . | few | 10 | TRBV29-1 | TGCAGCGTTGCGGAGGGTACGCAGTATTTT | CSVAEGTQYF
TRBJ2-2 | . | . | 17 | TRBV6-2/TRBV6-3 | TGTGCCAGCAGTTACTCCGAGGGGGGAAGTGACACCGGGGAGCTGTTTTTT | CASSYSEGGSDTGELFF
TRBJ1-1 | . | many | 14 | TRBV6-2/TRBV6-3 | TGTGCCAGCTATAAGCACTCACCGAACACTGAAGCTTTCTTT | CASYKHSPNTEAFF
TRBJ2-2 | . | many | 13 | TRBV7-8 | TGTGCCAGCAGCCCTCTATTGGGGGGGGAGCTGTTTTTT | CASSPLLGGELFF
TRBJ1-1 | . | few | 13 | TRBV14 | TGTGCCAGCAGCCATTCCGTGAACACTGAAGCTTTCTTT | CASSHSVNTEAFF
TRBJ1-2 | TRBD1 | many | 14 | TRBV28 | TGTGCCAGCAGTTCGACCGGGACAGGGAATGGCTACACCTTC | CASSSTGTGNGYTF
TRBJ2-3 | TRBD2 | many | 14 | TRBV7-2 | TGTGCCAGCACCCTAGCGGGGGGGACAGATACGCAGTATTTT | CASTLAGGTDTQYF
TRBJ1-3 | . | few | 15 | TRBV6-6 | TGTGCCAGCAGTTACTCGCCGGGATTAGGCAACACCATATATTTT | CASSYSPGLGNTIYF
TRBJ2-1 | . | few | 14 | TRBV6-2/TRBV6-3 | TGTGCCAGCAGCTCCACCACAAGGCAGGGTGAGCAGTTCTTC | CASSSTTRQGEQFF
TRBJ2-7 | TRBD2 | . | 15 | TRBV4-2 | TGTGCCAGCAGCCTCGCGGGGGGACCAGCCTACGAGCAGTACTTC | CASSLAGGPAYEQYF
TRBJ1-1 | . | . | 13 | TRBV9 | TGTGCCAGCAGCGTAGGGGGAGAGACTGAAGCTTTCTTT | CASSVGGETEAFF
TRBJ2-5 | TRBD1 | . | 13 | TRBV6-6 | TGTGCCAGCGGTTACTCGGACAGGGAGACCCAGTACTTC | CASGYSDRETQYF
TRBJ2-2 | TRBD2 | many | 17 | TRBV12-3/TRBV12-4 | TGTGCCAGCAGTTTGGCCCCGGCGGGGGCGAACACCGGGGAGCTGTTTTTT | CASSLAPAGANTGELFF
TRBJ1-4 | TRBD1 | many | 14 | TRBV7-2 | TGTGCCAGCAGCTTAGGGACAGGGGTGGAAAAACTGTTTTTT | CASSLGTGVEKLFF
TRBJ2-1 | TRBD2 | . | 13 | TRBV6-1 | TGTGCCAGCAGACTAGCGGGGGTGCGAGAGCAGTTCTTC | CASRLAGVREQFF
TRBJ2-3 | . | . | 15 | TRBV9 | TGTGCCAGCAGCGTTGGGGACTCCCGCACAGATACGCAGTATTTT | CASSVGDSRTDTQYF
TRBJ2-7 | . | few | 14 | TRBV7-9 | TGTGCCAGCAGCGCTTTACTAGTGTCGTTTGAGCAGTACTTC | CASSALLVSFEQYF
TRBJ1-2 | . | many | 14 | TRBV11-2 | TGTGCCAGCAGCTTAGGTCCCGGGAACTATGGCTACACCTTC | CASSLGPGNYGYTF
TRBJ2-1 | . | many | 14 | TRBV7-6 | TGTGCCAGCAGCTTAAGCATTCCCGACAATGAGCAGTTCTTC | CASSLSIPDNEQFF
TRBJ1-6 | TRBD1 | few | 16 | TRBV7-2 | TGTGCCAGCAGCTTAGGCGGGACAGAGTATAATTCACCCCTCCACTTT | CASSLGGTEYNSPLHF
TRBJ1-1 | . | many | 11 | TRBV7-8 | TGTGCCAGCAGCTTAGCCTCGGAAGCTTTCTTT | CASSLASEAFF
TRBJ1-1 | . | . | 13 | TRBV19 | TGTGCCAGTAGTATCAACGGATGGACTGAAGCTTTCTTT | CASSINGWTEAFF
TRBJ2-3 | TRBD2 | many | 15 | TRBV4-1 | TGCGCCAGCAGCCAATTTAGCGGGGGCACAGATACGCAGTATTTT | CASSQFSGGTDTQYF
TRBJ2-1 | . | many | 15 | TRBV11-2 | TGTGCCAGCAGCTCCACCAGGGGCGCCTACAATGAGCAGTTCTTC | CASSSTRGAYNEQFF
TRBJ2-3 | . | . | 17 | TRBV3-1 | TGTGCCAGCAGCCAAGGGGAAGGTAGAGGGAGCACAGATACGCAGTATTTT | CASSQGEGRGSTDTQYF
TRBJ2-7 | . | . | 14 | TRBV5-1 | TGCGCCAGCAGCTTGGGGGAGCAAGGACGGGAGCAGTACTTC | CASSLGEQGREQYF
TRBJ1-4 | . | few | 15 | TRBV5-1 | TGCGCCAGCAGCTTGGACGGGGGGTTTAATGAAAAACTGTTTTTT | CASSLDGGFNEKLFF
TRBJ1-1 | TRBD1 | . | 14 | TRBV29-1 | TGCAGCGTTGTTGGGGACAGGGGATTTGATTCAGCTTTCTTT | CSVVGDRGFDSAFF
TRBJ1-1 | . | many | 12 | TRBV12-3/TRBV12-4 | TGTGCCAGCAGTTTAGGGCAGACTGAAGCTTTCTTT | CASSLGQTEAFF
TRBJ1-4 | . | many | 14 | TRBV27 | TGTGCCAGCAGACAGAGGGGCGTTGGTGAAAAACTGTTTTTT | CASRQRGVGEKLFF
TRBJ2-7 | . | once | 14 | TRBV2 | TGTGCCAGCAGTAGGACGGAGAGCTCCTACGAGCAGTACTTC | CASSRTESSYEQYF
TRBJ1-2 | . | . | 13 | TRBV28 | TGTGCCAGCAGTTTAACGGGGTACTATGGCTACACCTTC | CASSLTGYYGYTF
TRBJ2-7 | TRBD1 | few | 15 | TRBV4-1 | TGCGCCAGCAGCCAAGACAAACAGGGGGCCTACGAGCAGTACTTC | CASSQDKQGAYEQYF
TRBJ2-1 | . | . | 13 | TRBV11-2 | TGTGCCAGCAGCTTAGGACGGACCAATGAGCAGTTCTTC | CASSLGRTNEQFF
TRBJ2-7 | . | . | 13 | TRBV7-9 | TGTGCCAGCAGCGCCGGACCAGGGAACGAGCAGTACTTC | CASSAGPGNEQYF
TRBJ1-2 | . | . | 11 | TRBV20-1 | TGCAGTGTGCGTTTAGGCTATGGCTACACCTTC | CSVRLGYGYTF
TRBJ1-3 | . | many | 16 | TRBV12-3/TRBV12-4 | TGTGCCAGCAGTTTCGGGGGGCGCTACTCTGGAAACACCATATATTTT | CASSFGGRYSGNTIYF
TRBJ1-1 | . | . | 13 | TRBV6-8 | TGTGCCAGCGGAAGAACAGAGAACACTGAAGCTTTCTTT | CASGRTENTEAFF
TRBJ1-1 | TRBD1 | . | 14 | TRBV2 | TGTGCCAGCACCCAGGGGGCTGGGAACACTGAAGCTTTCTTT | CASTQGAGNTEAFF
TRBJ1-5 | . | many | 14 | TRBV7-2 | TGTGCCAGCAGCCGGGACTTAGGGTTCCAGCCCCAGCATTTT | CASSRDLGFQPQHF
TRBJ2-1 | TRBD2 | . | 16 | TRBV20-1 | TGCAGTGCTAGAAGACTAGCGGGGGGCACCTACAATGAGCAGTTCTTC | CSARRLAGGTYNEQFF